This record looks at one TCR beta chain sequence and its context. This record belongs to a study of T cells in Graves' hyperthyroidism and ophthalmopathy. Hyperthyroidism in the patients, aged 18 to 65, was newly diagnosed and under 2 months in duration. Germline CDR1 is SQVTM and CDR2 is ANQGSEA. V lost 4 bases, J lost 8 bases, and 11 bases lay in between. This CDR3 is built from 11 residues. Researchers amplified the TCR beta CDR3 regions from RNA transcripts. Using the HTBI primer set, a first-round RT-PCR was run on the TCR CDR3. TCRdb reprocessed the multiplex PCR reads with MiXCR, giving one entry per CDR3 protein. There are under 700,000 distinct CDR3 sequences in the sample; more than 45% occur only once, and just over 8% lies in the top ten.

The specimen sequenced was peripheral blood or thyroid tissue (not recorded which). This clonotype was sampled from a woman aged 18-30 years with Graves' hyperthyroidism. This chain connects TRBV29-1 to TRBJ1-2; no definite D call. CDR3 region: CSVVGEVGYTF. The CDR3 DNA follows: TGCAGCGTTGTCGGGGAAGTGGGCTACACCTTC.